This entry concerns a single T cell receptor (beta chain). The CDR3 consists of 17 residues. Germline V gives CDR1 SGHDN, CDR2 FVKESK. V lost 4 bases, J lost 7 bases, and 10 bases stayed unmatched. The sample originates from a study of blood T cell repertoires in COVID-19. Produced via immunoSEQ multiplex PCR; TCRdb's table is partial and in-frame only. In the table there are about 160,000 clones, 80% of which are singletons. The TCR was taken from a woman aged 55-69 years who had recovered from COVID-19. The genes are TRBV14 and TRBJ1-6; 10 nucleotides line up with TRBD1. The specimen sequenced was PBMCs or T cells enriched from blood (not recorded which). Written as DNA, the CDR3 is TGTGCCAGCAGCCCGGGACAGGGGAAGGGGCTAAATTCACCCCTCCACTTT. As protein: CASSPGQGKGLNSPLHF.